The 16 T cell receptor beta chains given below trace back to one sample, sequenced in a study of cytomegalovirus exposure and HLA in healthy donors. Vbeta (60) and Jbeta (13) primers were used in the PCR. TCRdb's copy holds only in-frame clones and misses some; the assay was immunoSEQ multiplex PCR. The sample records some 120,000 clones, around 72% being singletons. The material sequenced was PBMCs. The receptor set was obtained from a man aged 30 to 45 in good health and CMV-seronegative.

CDR3 bases: TGCGCCAGCAGTGAGTCTCCAGGGTTATTGCCCCAGCATTTT. The encoded protein is CASSESPGLLPQHF. V is TRBV10-2 and J is TRBJ1-5; a possible D gene is TRBD1 (5 bases). The CDR3 runs to 14 residues. The V gene lost 0 bases and the J gene lost 9 bases, with 12 bases spanning the gap. Germline V gene data show CDR1 as WSHSY and CDR2 as SAAADI.

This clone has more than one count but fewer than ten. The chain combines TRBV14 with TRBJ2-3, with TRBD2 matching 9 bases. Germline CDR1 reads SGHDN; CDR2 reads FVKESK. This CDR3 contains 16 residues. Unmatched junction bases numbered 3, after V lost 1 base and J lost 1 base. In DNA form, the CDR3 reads TGTGCCAGCAGCCAAGGAAGGACTAGCGGCACAGATACGCAGTATTTT. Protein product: CASSQGRTSGTDTQYF.

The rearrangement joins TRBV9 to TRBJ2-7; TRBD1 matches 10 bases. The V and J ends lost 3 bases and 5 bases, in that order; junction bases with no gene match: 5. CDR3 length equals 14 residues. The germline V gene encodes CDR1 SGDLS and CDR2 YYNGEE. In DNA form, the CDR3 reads TGTGCCAGCAGCGACCGGGACAGGGGCCACGAGCAGTACTTC. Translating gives CASSDRDRGHEQYF.

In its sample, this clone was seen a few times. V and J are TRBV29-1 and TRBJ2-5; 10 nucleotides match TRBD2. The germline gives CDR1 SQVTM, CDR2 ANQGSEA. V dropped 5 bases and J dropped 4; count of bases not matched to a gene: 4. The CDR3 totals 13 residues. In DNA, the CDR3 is TGCAGCGTTACTAGCGGGGACGGAGAGACCCAGTACTTC. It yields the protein CSVTSGDGETQYF. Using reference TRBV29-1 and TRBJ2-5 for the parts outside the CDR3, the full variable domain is SAVISQKPSRDICQRGTSLTIQCQVDSQVTMMFWYRQQPGQSLTLIATANQGSEATYESGFVIDKFPISRPNLTFSTLTVSNMSPEDSSIYLCSVTSGDGETQYFGPGTRLLVL.

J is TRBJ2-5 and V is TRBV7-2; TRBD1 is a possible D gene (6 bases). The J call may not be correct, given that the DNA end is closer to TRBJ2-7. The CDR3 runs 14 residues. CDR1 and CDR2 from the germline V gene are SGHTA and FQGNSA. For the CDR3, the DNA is TGTGCCAGCAGCCCCGAACAGGGATTCTACGAGCAGTACTTC. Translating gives CASSPEQGFYEQYF.

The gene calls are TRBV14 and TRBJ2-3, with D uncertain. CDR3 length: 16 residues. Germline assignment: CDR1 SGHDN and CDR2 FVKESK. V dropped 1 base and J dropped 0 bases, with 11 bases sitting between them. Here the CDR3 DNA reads TGTGCCAGCAGCCAAGTGGGTGGGCTTAGCACAGATACGCAGTATTTT. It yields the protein CASSQVGGLSTDTQYF.

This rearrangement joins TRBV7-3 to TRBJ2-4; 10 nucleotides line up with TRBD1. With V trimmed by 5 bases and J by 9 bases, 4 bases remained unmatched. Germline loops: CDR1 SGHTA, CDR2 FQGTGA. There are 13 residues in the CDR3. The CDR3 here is CASSHRDRGIQYF. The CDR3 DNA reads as TGTGCCAGCAGCCATCGGGACAGGGGCATTCAGTACTTC.

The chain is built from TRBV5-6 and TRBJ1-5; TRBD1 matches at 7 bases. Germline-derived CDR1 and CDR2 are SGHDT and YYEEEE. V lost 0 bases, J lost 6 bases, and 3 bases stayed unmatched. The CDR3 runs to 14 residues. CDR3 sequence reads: CASSLVGGGQPQHF. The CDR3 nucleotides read TGTGCCAGCAGCTTGGTAGGGGGCGGTCAGCCCCAGCATTTT.

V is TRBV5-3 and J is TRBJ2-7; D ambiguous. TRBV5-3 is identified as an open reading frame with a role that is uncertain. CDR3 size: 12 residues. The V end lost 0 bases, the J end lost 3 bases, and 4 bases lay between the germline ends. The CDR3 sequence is CARSLGHYEQYF. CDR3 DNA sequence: TGTGCCAGAAGCTTGGGTCACTACGAGCAGTACTTC.

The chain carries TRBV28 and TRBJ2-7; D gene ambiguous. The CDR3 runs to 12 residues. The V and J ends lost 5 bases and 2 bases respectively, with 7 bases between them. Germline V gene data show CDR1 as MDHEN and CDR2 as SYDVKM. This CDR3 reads CASSPYTYEQYF. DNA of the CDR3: TGTGCCAGCAGTCCCTATACCTACGAGCAGTACTTC.

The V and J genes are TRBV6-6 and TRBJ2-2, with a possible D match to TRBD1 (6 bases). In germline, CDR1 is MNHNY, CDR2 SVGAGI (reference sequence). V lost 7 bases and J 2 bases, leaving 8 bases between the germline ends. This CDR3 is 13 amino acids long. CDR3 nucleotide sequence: TGTGCCAGCACCAGGGGAAACACCGGGGAGCTGTTTTTT. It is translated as CASTRGNTGELFF.

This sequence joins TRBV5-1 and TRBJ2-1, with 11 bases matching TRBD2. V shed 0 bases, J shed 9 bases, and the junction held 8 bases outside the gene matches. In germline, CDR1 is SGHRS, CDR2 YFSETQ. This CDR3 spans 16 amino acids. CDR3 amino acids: CASSLGSSGGIGEQFF. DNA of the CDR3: TGCGCCAGCAGCTTGGGTTCTAGCGGGGGGATTGGTGAGCAGTTCTTC.

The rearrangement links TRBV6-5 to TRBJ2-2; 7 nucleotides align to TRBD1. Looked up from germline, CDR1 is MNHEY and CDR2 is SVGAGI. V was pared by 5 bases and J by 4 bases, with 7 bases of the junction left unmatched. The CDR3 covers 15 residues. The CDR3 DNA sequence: TGTGCCAGCAGTGCCAACAGGGGATTCACCGGGGAGCTGTTTTTT. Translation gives CASSANRGFTGELFF.

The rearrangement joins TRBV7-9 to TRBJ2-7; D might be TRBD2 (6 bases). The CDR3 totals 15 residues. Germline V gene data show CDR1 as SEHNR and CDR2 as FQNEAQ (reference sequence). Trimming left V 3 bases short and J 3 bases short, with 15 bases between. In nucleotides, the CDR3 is TGTGCCAGCAGCTTTAGGCGCGGAGGGTACTACGAGCAGTACTTC. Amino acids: CASSFRRGGYYEQYF.

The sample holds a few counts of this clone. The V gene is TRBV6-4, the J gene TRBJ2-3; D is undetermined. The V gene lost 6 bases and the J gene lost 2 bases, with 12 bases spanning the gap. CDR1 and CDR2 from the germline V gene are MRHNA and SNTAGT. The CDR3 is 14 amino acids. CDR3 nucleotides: TGTGCCAGCAGCCCAGGCTTGTCCACAGATACGCAGTATTTT. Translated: CASSPGLSTDTQYF.

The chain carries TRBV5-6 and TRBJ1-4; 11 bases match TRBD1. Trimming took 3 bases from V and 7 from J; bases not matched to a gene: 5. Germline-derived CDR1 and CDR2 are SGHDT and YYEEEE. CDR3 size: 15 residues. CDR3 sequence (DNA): TGTGCCAGCAGCTGGGGGACAGGGGGTCTTGAAAAACTGTTTTTT. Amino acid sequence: CASSWGTGGLEKLFF.